The 2 T cell receptor beta chains in this list originate from one sample, sequenced in a study of blood T cell repertoires in COVID-19. Sequenced by immunoSEQ multiplex PCR; TCRdb stores in-frame clones only, minus some. The table records 150,000 to 200,000 clones, around 86% of them present only once. The material sequenced was peripheral blood. These receptors all come from an elderly woman in a cohort sampled during active or convalescent COVID-19.

The rearrangement uses TRBV19 and TRBJ1-2, with TRBD1 as a possible D gene (5 bases). The germline V gene has CDR1 LNHDA and CDR2 SQIVND (reference sequence). Deletions cut 7 bases from V and 3 bases from J, with 15 bases between. The length of the CDR3 is 14 residues. The chain's CDR3 is CASIPWQGYYGYTF. The CDR3 bases are TGTGCCAGTATCCCCTGGCAGGGATACTATGGCTACACCTTC.

The V call is TRBV12-3 or TRBV12-4, the J call TRBJ1-1, with a weak D call TRBD1 (6 bases). The CDR3 has 12 amino acids. Between the trimmed V and J ends, which lost 5 bases and 6 bases, there was a span of 10 bases. CDR3 coding DNA: TGTGCCAGCAGTGGCAGGGGTCCTGAAGCTTTCTTT. It specifies CASSGRGPEAFF.